This entry describes one T cell receptor (beta chain). This record belongs to a study of sequential checkpoint blockade in melanoma. In the study overall: TCRbeta immunosequencing was performed on DNA from around 91 pretreatment melanoma tumor samples.

Treatment meaning: randomized to nivolumab then ipilimumab (arm A) or the reverse (arm B). DNA-damaging chemotherapy had not been given to any patient beforehand. The data were produced by immunoSEQ multiplex PCR, yet TCRdb's version contains in-frame clones alone and is incomplete. The table has around 2,400 clones, more than 13% seen once. The CDR3 has 14 amino acids. V was cut by 6 bases and J by 4 bases, with 15 bases left in between. Per germline, CDR1 SGHNT and CDR2 YENEEA. The TCR originated in a human donor with melanoma. The gene calls are TRBV11-3 and TRBJ1-2, with D hard to call. Sequencing used tumor tissue (inferred from file names), obtained from a patient given nivolumab and ipilimumab in sequence. CDR3 sequence reads: CASSLWQPVYGYTF. The CDR3, as DNA: TGTGCCAGCAGTCTGTGGCAGCCCGTCTATGGCTACACCTTC.